Presented here are 26 T cell receptor beta chains from one specimen sequenced in a study of T cells in Graves' hyperthyroidism and ophthalmopathy. Amplified TCR beta CDR3 regions derived from RNA transcripts. During a first-round RT-PCR of the TCR CDR3, the HTBI primer set was used. TCRdb reprocessed the multiplex PCR reads via MiXCR and lists one record per CDR3 protein. The data hold about 260,000 distinct CDR3 sequences, with roughly 22% observed a single time. Sequenced sample: blood. The receptors derive from a man aged 25-45 years with Graves' ophthalmopathy.

This clonotype was observed a handful of times. The chain employs TRBV28 and TRBJ2-1; 11 bases match TRBD2. The germline V gene encodes CDR1 MDHEN and CDR2 SYDVKM. This CDR3 spans 19 amino acids. V shed 3 bases, J shed 5 bases, and the junction held 15 bases outside the gene matches. The CDR3 nucleotides read TGTGCCAGCAGTTTCCCAAAACTAGCGGGAGATAACTTTAACAATGAGCAGTTCTTC. This sequence encodes CASSFPKLAGDNFNNEQFF.

About this clonotype itself: A much more abundant neighbour one base away suggests this may be a read error. The chain combines TRBV27 with TRBJ1-5, with D uncertain. This CDR3 comprises 14 residues. Germline V gene sequence: CDR1 MNHEY, CDR2 SMNVEV (reference sequence). CDR3 in DNA: TGTGTCAGCAGTCTGACGCCGGGAAATCAGCCCCAGCATTTT. Encoded protein: CVSSLTPGNQPQHF.

V usage is TRBV5-1 and J usage is TRBJ1-4, with D possibly TRBD1 on 5 matching bases. V was clipped by 1 base and J by 7 bases, with 14 bases between them. The CDR3 is 15 residues long. CDR1 and CDR2 from the germline V gene are SGHRS and YFSETQ. CDR3 sequence (DNA): TGCGCCAGCAGCTTGTTTCGGGGAAGGGGTGAAAAACTGTTTTTT. Translating it yields CASSLFRGRGEKLFF.

The chain couples TRBV28 to TRBJ1-2; TRBD1 aligns across 8 bases. CDR3 length: 15 amino acids. The V gene's germline CDR1 is MDHEN and CDR2 SYDVKM. J lost 1 base, V lost 6 bases, and 7 bases had no gene match. The CDR3 sequence: CASRLQGVYNYGYTF. CDR3 nucleotide sequence: TGTGCCAGCAGACTACAGGGGGTTTATAACTATGGCTACACCTTC.

In this sample, this clonotype turned up many times. The genes are TRBV2 and TRBJ2-3, with 8 bases aligning to TRBD2. J gave up 3 bases and V 4 bases, and 3 bases lay outside the gene matches. The germline gives CDR1 SNHLY, CDR2 FYNNEI. The CDR3 is 14 amino acids. The CDR3 nucleotides are TGTGCCAGCAGTGTCCGGGAGGGGACAGATACGCAGTATTTT. Encoded protein: CASSVREGTDTQYF.

This clonotype was seen only a few times. The chain has TRBV15 and TRBJ2-7; 7 bases align to TRBD2. Germline loops: CDR1 LNHNV, CDR2 YYDKDF (reference sequence). The CDR3 runs to 15 residues. V dropped 3 bases and J dropped 6; count of bases not matched to a gene: 11. In DNA, the CDR3 is TGTGCCACCAGCAGTACCAAAGCGGGATCTAGCGAGCAGTACTTC. Amino acids: CATSSTKAGSSEQYF. Full variable domain (missing parts from reference TRBV15 and TRBJ2-7): DAMVIQNPRYQVTQFGKPVTLSCSQTLNHNVMYWYQQKSSQAPKLLFHYYDKDFNNEADTPDNFQSRRPNTSFCFLDIRSPGLGDTAMYLCATSSTKAGSSEQYFGPGTRLTVT.

The chain combines TRBV9 with TRBJ2-7, with 12 bases matching TRBD1. V shed 0 bases, J shed 5 bases, and the junction held 6 bases outside the gene matches. The CDR3 consists of 16 residues. Germline CDR1 reads SGDLS; CDR2 reads YYNGEE. Here the CDR3 DNA reads TGTGCCAGCAGCGTAGGGGCCGGGACAGGGGGCCACGAGCAGTACTTC. Its protein is CASSVGAGTGGHEQYF.

V usage is TRBV30 and J usage is TRBJ1-1, with D possibly being TRBD1 (5 bases). The germline gives CDR1 GTSNPN, CDR2 SVGIG (reference sequence). The CDR3 is 14 amino acids. The V end was cut by 4 bases, the J end by 3 bases, with 15 bases between. CDR3 loop: CAWTLGRGYTEAFF. The CDR3 bases are TGTGCCTGGACCCTCGGGAGGGGATACACTGAAGCTTTCTTT.

The V call is TRBV19, the J call TRBJ2-1, with TRBD1 matching 8 bases. The CDR3 length is 13 residues. Germline lookup yields CDR1 LNHDA and CDR2 SQIVND (reference sequence). V lost 7 bases, J lost 8 bases, and 7 bases stayed unmatched. The CDR3 coding sequence is TGTGCCAGTAACAAGGACAGGGAACATGAGCAGTTCTTC. Protein product: CASNKDREHEQFF.

The chain recombines TRBV7-9 with TRBJ2-6; 7 bases fit TRBD2. The CDR3 sequence is 17 residues long. CDR1 SEHNR and CDR2 FQNEAQ come from the germline V gene (reference sequence). The junction had 11 bases not matched to a gene; V was cut back by 5 bases and J by 4 bases. The CDR3 protein is CASSPRAGRKGANVLTF. In DNA form, the CDR3 reads TGTGCCAGCAGCCCGAGGGCCGGGAGGAAAGGGGCCAACGTCCTGACTTTC.

J is TRBJ1-2 and V is TRBV6-1, with D possibly being TRBD1 (6 bases). Germline V lookup: CDR1 MNHNS, CDR2 SASEGT. This CDR3 contains 14 residues. Deletions cut 0 bases from V and 4 bases from J, with 9 bases between. CDR3 nucleotide sequence: TGTGCCAGCAGTGAAGCTAACAGGGTCTATGGCTACACCTTC. The encoded protein is CASSEANRVYGYTF.

This clonotype was counted ten times or more. The chain has TRBV28 and TRBJ2-5; D not resolved. This CDR3 spans 12 amino acids. Germline loops: CDR1 MDHEN, CDR2 SYDVKM. V was cut by 3 bases and J by 4 bases, with 6 bases left in between. The CDR3 sequence is CASSLYGETQYF. DNA for the CDR3: TGTGCCAGCAGTTTGTATGGAGAGACCCAGTACTTC.

This clonotype was seen only a few times. This sequence joins TRBV12-3 or TRBV12-4 and TRBJ1-1, with D possibly matching TRBD1 (5 bases). The CDR3 extends over 14 amino acids. Between the trimmed V and J ends, which lost 3 bases and 1 base, there was a span of 9 bases. The CDR3 DNA reads TGTGCCAGCAGTTTGGGGACCACGAACACTGAAGCTTTCTTT. Its translation: CASSLGTTNTEAFF.

To note about this clonotype: One end of the junction is discordant with germline, which a read error may explain. The chain links TRBV28 to TRBJ1-2; D is undetermined. CDR1 MDHEN and CDR2 SYDVKM come from the germline V gene. The CDR3 consists of 13 residues. CDR3 protein: CASSLRGNYGYAF. Here the CDR3 DNA reads TGTGCCAGCAGTTTACGAGGGAACTATGGCTACGCCTTC.

The rearrangement joins TRBV9 to TRBJ2-5; D is uncertain. The V and J ends lost 4 bases and 5 bases respectively, with 12 bases between them. Germline V CDR1 and CDR2: SGDLS, YYNGEE. CDR3 size: 13 residues. CDR3 residues: CASSQGIGETQYF. The CDR3 DNA reads as TGTGCCAGCAGCCAAGGGATAGGGGAGACCCAGTACTTC.

This clonotype was seen a handful of times. The chain has TRBV13 and TRBJ1-1; D not certain. V was pared by 4 bases and J by 4 bases, with 13 bases between. Per the germline V gene, CDR1 is PRHDT and CDR2 is FYEKMQ (reference sequence). This CDR3 has 14 amino acids. The CDR3 DNA follows: TGTGCCAGCAGCTCAATGTTACGGACCACTGAAGCTTTCTTT. Translation: CASSSMLRTTEAFF.

J is TRBJ2-1 and V is TRBV24-1, with TRBD2 matching over 9 bases. The CDR3 is made up of 16 amino acids. J lost 6 bases, V lost 3 bases, and 8 bases had no gene match. Germline V gene lookup returns CDR1 KGHDR and CDR2 SFDVKD. The CDR3 DNA is TGTGCCACCAGTGATCCCCTAGCGGGATTTAGCAATGAGCAGTTCTTC. Its protein is CATSDPLAGFSNEQFF.

This clonotype was picked up a small number of times. The genes are TRBV7-3 and TRBJ2-3, with D maybe TRBD2 (6 bases). Trimming removed 1 base from V and 2 bases from J, with 10 bases in between. CDR3 size: 15 residues. Germline CDR1 and CDR2: SGHTA and FQGTGA. CDR3 sequence: CASSLIGGPTDTQYF. The CDR3 DNA is TGTGCCAGCAGCTTAATAGGAGGGCCCACAGATACGCAGTATTTT.

This chain uses TRBV5-4 with TRBJ1-2, with D maybe TRBD1 (5 bases). The germline V gene has CDR1 SGHNT and CDR2 YYREEE (reference sequence). This CDR3 is built from 17 residues. V lost 5 bases to trimming and J lost 0 bases, with 20 bases between them. This CDR3 is CASSRLGGGVTNYGYTF. The CDR3 nucleotides are TGTGCCAGCAGTCGTCTCGGTGGGGGGGTAACTAACTATGGCTACACCTTC.

This chain joins TRBV12-3 or TRBV12-4 and TRBJ1-2; tentatively, D is TRBD1 (5 bases). The CDR3 sequence is 14 residues long. Trimming took 1 base from V and 7 from J, leaving 13 bases between them. The CDR3 here is CASSLGPGRGGYTF. The CDR3 DNA follows: TGTGCCAGCAGTTTAGGTCCAGGGAGGGGTGGCTACACCTTC.

In its sample, this clonotype was seen once. This chain joins TRBV6-2 or TRBV6-3 and TRBJ2-1; D not resolved. Trimming cost V 2 bases and J 7 bases, with 15 bases left between them. Germline CDR1 is MNHEY and CDR2 is SVGEGT. The CDR3 spans 15 residues. The DNA of the CDR3 is TGTGCCAGCAGTTACGGGAAGTTCCGCTGGAATGAGCAGTTCTTC. Protein sequence: CASSYGKFRWNEQFF.

With regard to this clonotype: Germline is not matched at one junction end, which may reflect a read error. This rearrangement joins TRBV11-1 to TRBJ2-2; tentatively, D is TRBD1 (6 bases). Germline loops: CDR1 SGHAT, CDR2 FQDESV (reference sequence). This CDR3 is built from 15 residues. The CDR3 bases are TGTGCCAGCAGCCGGACAGAGGGAAGGACCGGGGAGCTGGTTTTT. The encoded protein is CASSRTEGRTGELVF.

This clonotype occurred a few times. CDR3 coding DNA: TGTGCCAGCAGACAAGACAGGCCCTATGGCTACACCTTC. This translates into CASRQDRPYGYTF. This chain uses TRBV6-4 with TRBJ1-2; D might be TRBD1 (6 bases). The germline V and J ends were trimmed by 6 bases and 4 bases, with 12 bases remaining between them. This CDR3 contains 13 residues. The germline CDR1 and CDR2 sequences are MRHNA and SNTAGT.

In this sample, this clonotype turned up many times. The chain couples TRBV5-1 to TRBJ1-3; D is unclear. Germline V lookup: CDR1 SGHRS, CDR2 YFSETQ. This CDR3 is built from 14 residues. V gave up 0 bases and J gave up 4 bases, with 8 bases separating them. CDR3 in DNA: TGCGCCAGCAGCTTGGTGGGGTCCGGAAACACCATATATTTT. It specifies CASSLVGSGNTIYF. The complete variable domain, with remaining parts taken from reference TRBV5-1 and TRBJ1-3, reads KAGVTQTPRYLIKTRGQQVTLSCSPISGHRSVSWYQQTPGQGLQFLFEYFSETQRNKGNFPGRFSGRQFSNSRSEMNVSTLELGDSALYLCASSLVGSGNTIYFGEGSWLTVV.

In nucleotides, the CDR3 is TGCAGTGCGGGTGACAGGGGGGCCAACACCGGGGAGCTGTTTTTT. Its translation: CSAGDRGANTGELFF. The chain is built from TRBV20-1 and TRBJ2-2; TRBD1 matches 9 bases. V shed 6 bases and J 2 bases; nucleotides not matched to a gene: 7. The CDR3 totals 15 residues. Germline-derived CDR1 and CDR2 are DFQATT and SNEGSKA (reference sequence).

This clonotype was observed a handful of times. This chain links TRBV2 with TRBJ2-3; 7 bases fit TRBD2. This CDR3 comprises 15 residues. Per the germline V gene, CDR1 is SNHLY and CDR2 is FYNNEI. The junction had 5 bases not matched to a gene; V was cut back by 4 bases and J by 1 base. The CDR3 here is CASSVGAGGTDTQYF. The DNA for the CDR3 is TGTGCCAGCAGTGTCGGGGCGGGGGGCACAGATACGCAGTATTTT.